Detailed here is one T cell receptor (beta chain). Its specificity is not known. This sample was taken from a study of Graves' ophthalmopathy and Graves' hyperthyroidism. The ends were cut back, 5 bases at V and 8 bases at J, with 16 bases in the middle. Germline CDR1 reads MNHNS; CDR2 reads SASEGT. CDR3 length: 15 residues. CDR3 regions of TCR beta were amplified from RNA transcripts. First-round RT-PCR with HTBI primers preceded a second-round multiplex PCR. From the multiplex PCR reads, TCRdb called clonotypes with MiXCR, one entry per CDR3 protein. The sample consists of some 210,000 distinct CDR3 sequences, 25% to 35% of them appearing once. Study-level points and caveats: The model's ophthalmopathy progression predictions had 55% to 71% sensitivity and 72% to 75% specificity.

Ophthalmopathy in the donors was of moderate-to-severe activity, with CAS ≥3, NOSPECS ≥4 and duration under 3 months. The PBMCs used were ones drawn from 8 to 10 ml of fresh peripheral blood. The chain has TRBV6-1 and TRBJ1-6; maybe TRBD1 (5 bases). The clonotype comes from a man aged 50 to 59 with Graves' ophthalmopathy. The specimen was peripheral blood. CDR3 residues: CASSQGSGGDSPLHF. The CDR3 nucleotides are TGTGCCAGCAGTCAGGGATCGGGTGGTGATTCACCCCTCCACTTT.